This record looks at one TCR beta chain sequence and its context. This clonotype was observed a handful of times. Its antigen remains unidentified. No clone much larger than this one lies a single base away; base qualities are absent. The CDR3, cysteine through phenylalanine, is 16 amino acids long. This entry keeps only the CDR3 DNA: 48 bases, framed from base 1. Via the germline V gene, CDR1 is SGHRS and CDR2 YFSETQ. V loses 5 bases at its end and J loses 8 bases; junction bases beyond the gene matches: 13. Libraries were prepared through RACE. Instrument on record: NextSeq 500. Library preparation attached unique molecular identifiers to individual cDNA molecules for quantitative, reproducible TCR counting. From the authors' description of their analysis: A median of about 87,000 TCRs per sample was observed, with a range of about 23,224 to 690,600. V, J and CDR3 annotation of the TCR reads was performed with the Decombinator software suite. Every sample was subsampled to the same number of TCRs (28,000) for the PS versus PT1 abundance plots. TCRs were defined as expanded if absent before sensitization and observed at least eight times at the 2-week time point. TCRdb applied fastp at Q25 and MiXCR to the public reads, then kept only in-frame beta chains. Under each unique CDR3 protein, matching rows form one entry showing the most common genes and DNA. TCRdb, rather than the study authors, made the V and J calls. This sample holds 70,000 to 95,000 distinct CDR3 sequences; 8.6% were observed only once. The ten largest clones capture roughly 1.5% of the sample.

What this sample's time point label stands for: healthy volunteer bleed at 6 weeks. Total RNA was isolated from unfractionated whole blood collected in Tempus Blood RNA tubes. Four or five healthy volunteers acted as controls for TCR sequencing and had blood drawn at day 0, 2 weeks and 6 weeks. This sample was taken from a study of human T cells and chemical hapten exposure (dated by TCRdb to the early 2020s). With regard to the full study: The libraries were sequenced as a pool, and the TCR yield per sample differed mostly because of small variations in library volumes within the pool. Both TCR alpha and TCR beta chains were sequenced from each blood RNA sample. In alopecia patients, the study followed how the peripheral blood TCR repertoire changed in vivo over primary and secondary sensitization to diphenylcyclopropenone (DPC), a hapten. Findings and caveats that apply to the study as a whole: After repeated subsampling, changes were observed in the strength of the expansion versus patch-test correlation and in the threshold at which the correlation became significant. DPC sensitization did not change the number of TCRs with a frequency above 1 in 1000, and there was no evidence of changes in global repertoire structure.

The chain links TRBV5-1 with TRBJ1-6; 7 bases in the junction line up with TRBD1. Sequencing was performed on whole blood. The sequence was collected from a female donor in good health. Some clones in this sample may be carry-over from other donors' samples. The nucleotides are TGCGCCAGCAGGGATGAACGACAGGGCAGCGATTCACCCCTCCACTTT. It specifies CASRDERQGSDSPLHF.